These T cell receptor beta chains were read from a single sample in a study of response to subunit inactivated influenza vaccine. Each CDR3 protein is one row after TCRdb ran MiXCR on the RT-PCR reads. Of 500,000 to 600,000 distinct CDR3 sequences listed, about 11% are singletons. This sample was shared with a second study, whose subject was T cells expressing NK-cell markers.

Here the sequenced sample was PBMCs from blood, taken on the day of vaccination. Every receptor here comes from a man between 45 and 60 years old who received an inactivated influenza vaccine. CDR3s include the opening cysteine and the closing phenylalanine or tryptophan. A D gene is named only where the DNA matches it firmly. Only part of the rows carry a size: once, few, many, or a class if the clone is expanded.

d_gene	abundance	v_gene	j_gene	CDR3nt	CDR3aa
TRBD2	-	TRBV24-1	TRBJ2-1	TGTGCCTCACCAGGGAAGCGGGACTTGGTGGAGCAGTTCTTC	CASPGKRDLVEQFF
-	-	TRBV9	TRBJ2-3	TGTGCCAGCAGCGCTGGGGATAGCACAGATACGCAGTATTTT	CASSAGDSTDTQYF
TRBD1	many	TRBV15	TRBJ2-3	TGTGCCACACGACAGGGATACACAGATACGCAGTATTTT	CATRQGYTDTQYF
TRBD1	few	TRBV29-1	TRBJ2-1	TGCAGCCCGCGTAGACAGGGAATTTACAATGAGCAGTTCTTC	CSPRRQGIYNEQFF
-	many	TRBV10-2	TRBJ1-6	TGCGCCAGCAGTGCCAGGAGTAATTCACCCCTCCACTTT	CASSARSNSPLHF
TRBD1	many	TRBV29-1	TRBJ2-3	TGCAGCGTTGCCCCGGGACAGAGCACAGATACGCAGTATTTT	CSVAPGQSTDTQYF
-	-	TRBV29-1	TRBJ1-2	TGCAGCGTGGCGAGGGGCTCCTATGGCTACACCTTC	CSVARGSYGYTF
TRBD2	few	TRBV19	TRBJ2-1	TGTGCCAGTAGTATAGATCTGGCAAGCGGGGCATACAATGAGCAGTTCTTC	CASSIDLASGAYNEQFF
-	few	TRBV7-9	TRBJ2-1	TGTGCCAGCACCCTAGAGGTCCCCTCCAATGAGCAGTTCTTC	CASTLEVPSNEQFF
-	few	TRBV3-1	TRBJ2-7	TGTGCCAGCAGCCACCCAGCCCCCTACGAGCAGTACTTC	CASSHPAPYEQYF
-	-	TRBV20-1	TRBJ2-5	TGCAGTGCTAGAGGGCTGGGAATGGGGTACCAAGAGACCCAGTACTTC	CSARGLGMGYQETQYF
-	-	TRBV7-2	TRBJ1-1	TGTGCCAGCAGCCGGGATGGGGTCCGTGCCACTCTAGCTTTCTTT	CASSRDGVRATLAFF
-	-	TRBV14	TRBJ2-2	TGTGCCAGCAGCCATCGAAGCTGGGGCGAGAACACCGGGGAGCTGTTTTTT	CASSHRSWGENTGELFF
-	-	TRBV20-1	TRBJ2-1	TGCAGTGCTAGCTTGTATAGCTCCTACAATGAGCAGTTCTTC	CSASLYSSYNEQFF
TRBD1	many	TRBV5-1	TRBJ1-2	TGCGCCAGCAGCGACGGACAGGGCTATGGCTACACCTTC	CASSDGQGYGYTF
-	few	TRBV20-1	TRBJ2-7	TGCAGTGCTAGGGCTGGCGACTTCCCACGGCCCTACGAGCAGTACTTC	CSARAGDFPRPYEQYF
-	-	TRBV25-1	TRBJ2-1	TGTGCCAGCAGTGGGTGGAATGAGCAGTTCTTC	CASSGWNEQFF
-	-	TRBV2	TRBJ1-4	TGTGCCAGCAGTGCCCTTAATGAAAAACTGTTTTTT	CASSALNEKLFF
-	few	TRBV7-8	TRBJ1-4	TGTGCCAGCAGCTTTTCCATCGGGGAGAGACTGTTTTTT	CASSFSIGERLFF
TRBD1	-	TRBV4-1	TRBJ2-7	TGCGCCAGCAGCCAGAGGACAGGAAAGGGAAACGAGCAGTACTTC	CASSQRTGKGNEQYF
-	-	TRBV7-2	TRBJ2-5	TGTGCCAGCAGCTTAACGGCAGGGCGAGAGACCCAGTACTTC	CASSLTAGRETQYF
-	-	TRBV11-2	TRBJ2-5	TGTGCCAGCAGCTTGATGGACCAAGAGACCCAGTACTTC	CASSLMDQETQYF
-	few	TRBV6-1	TRBJ2-1	TGTGCCAGCAGTATCGGACGGGGGAATGAGCAGTTCTTC	CASSIGRGNEQFF
TRBD1	-	TRBV7-8	TRBJ2-7	TGTGCCAGCAGCTTAGGAGCAGTCGGGACAGGGGGCGCTCGGCCGCAGTACTTC	CASSLGAVGTGGARPQYF
-	few	TRBV6-5	TRBJ2-2	TGTGCCAGCAGCTACTATTATCCGGGACAAACGAACACCGGGGAGCTGTTTTTT	CASSYYYPGQTNTGELFF
TRBD2	few	TRBV10-3	TRBJ2-2	TGTGCCATCACTACCGGGACTAGCGGTACCGGGGAGCTGTTTTTT	CAITTGTSGTGELFF